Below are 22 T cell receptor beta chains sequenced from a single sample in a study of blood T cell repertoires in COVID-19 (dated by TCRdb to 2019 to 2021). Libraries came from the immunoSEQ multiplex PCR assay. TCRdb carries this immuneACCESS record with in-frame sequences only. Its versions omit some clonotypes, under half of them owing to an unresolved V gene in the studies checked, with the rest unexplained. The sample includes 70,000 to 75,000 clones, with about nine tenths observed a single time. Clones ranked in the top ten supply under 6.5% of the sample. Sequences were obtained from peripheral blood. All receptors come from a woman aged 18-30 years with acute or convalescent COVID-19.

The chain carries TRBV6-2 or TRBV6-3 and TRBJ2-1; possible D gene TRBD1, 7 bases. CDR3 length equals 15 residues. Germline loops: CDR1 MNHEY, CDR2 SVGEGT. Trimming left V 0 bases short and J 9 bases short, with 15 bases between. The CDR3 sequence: CASSYSTRGLSEQFF. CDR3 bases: TGTGCCAGCAGTTACTCGACTAGGGGGCTTAGTGAGCAGTTCTTC.

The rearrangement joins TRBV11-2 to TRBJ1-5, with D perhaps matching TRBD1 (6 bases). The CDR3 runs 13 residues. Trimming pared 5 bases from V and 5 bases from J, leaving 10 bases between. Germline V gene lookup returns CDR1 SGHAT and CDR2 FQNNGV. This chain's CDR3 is CASSKNRDQPQHF. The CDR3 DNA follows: TGTGCCAGCAGCAAGAACAGGGATCAGCCCCAGCATTTT.

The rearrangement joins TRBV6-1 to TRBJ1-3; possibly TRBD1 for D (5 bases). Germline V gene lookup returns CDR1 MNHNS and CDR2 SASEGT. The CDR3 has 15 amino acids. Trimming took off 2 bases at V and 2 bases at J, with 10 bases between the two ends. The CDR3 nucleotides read TGTGCCAGCAGTGAACGGACGGGGGCTGGAAACACCATATATTTT. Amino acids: CASSERTGAGNTIYF.

The CDR3 loop is CASSRGSGTPNTEAFF. The CDR3, as DNA: TGTGCCAGTAGTAGAGGTTCCGGGACACCAAACACTGAAGCTTTCTTT. J is TRBJ1-1 and V is TRBV19, with D possibly TRBD1 on 6 matching bases. V shed 4 bases and J shed 2 bases, with 17 bases lying between them. CDR1 LNHDA and CDR2 SQIVND come from the germline V gene (reference sequence). The length of the CDR3 is 16 residues.

CDR3 sequence reads: CASSPQGKGTEAFF. DNA of the CDR3: TGTGCCAGCTCACCACAGGGGAAGGGGACTGAAGCTTTCTTT. The chain carries TRBV18 and TRBJ1-1, with TRBD1 as a possible D gene (5 bases). Trimming stripped 1 base from V and 5 bases from J, with 11 bases between. The CDR3 runs 14 residues. Germline CDR1 KGHSH, CDR2 LQKENI.

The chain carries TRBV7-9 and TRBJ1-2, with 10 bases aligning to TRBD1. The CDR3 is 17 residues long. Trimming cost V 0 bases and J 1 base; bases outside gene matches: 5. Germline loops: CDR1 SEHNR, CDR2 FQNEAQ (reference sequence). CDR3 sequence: CASSLAGTGEFNYGYTF. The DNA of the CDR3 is TGTGCCAGCAGCTTAGCGGGGACAGGGGAGTTTAACTATGGCTACACCTTC.

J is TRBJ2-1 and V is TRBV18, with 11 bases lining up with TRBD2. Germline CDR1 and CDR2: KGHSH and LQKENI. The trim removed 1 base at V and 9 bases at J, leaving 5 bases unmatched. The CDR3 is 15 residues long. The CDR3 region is CASSPLAGGSGEQFF. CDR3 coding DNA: TGTGCCAGCTCACCACTAGCGGGGGGGAGTGGTGAGCAGTTCTTC.

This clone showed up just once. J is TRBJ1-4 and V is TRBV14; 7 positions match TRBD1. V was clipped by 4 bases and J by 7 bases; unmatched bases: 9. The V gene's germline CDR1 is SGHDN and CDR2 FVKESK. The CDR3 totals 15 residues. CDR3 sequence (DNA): TGTGCCAGCAGCCGAACAGGGGCATCTGCTGAAAAACTGTTTTTT. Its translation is CASSRTGASAEKLFF.

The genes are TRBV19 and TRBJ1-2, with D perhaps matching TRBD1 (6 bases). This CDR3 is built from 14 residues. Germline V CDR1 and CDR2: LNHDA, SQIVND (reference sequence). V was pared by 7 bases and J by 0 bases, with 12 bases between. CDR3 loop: CASTRDKANYGYTF. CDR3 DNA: TGTGCCAGTACAAGGGACAAAGCTAACTATGGCTACACCTTC.

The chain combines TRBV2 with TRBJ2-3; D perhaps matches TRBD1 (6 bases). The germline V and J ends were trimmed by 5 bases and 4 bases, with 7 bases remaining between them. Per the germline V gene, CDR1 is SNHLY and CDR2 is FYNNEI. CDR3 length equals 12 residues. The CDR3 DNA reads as TGTGCCAGCAGTCCAGGGGCAGATACGCAGTATTTT. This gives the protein CASSPGADTQYF.

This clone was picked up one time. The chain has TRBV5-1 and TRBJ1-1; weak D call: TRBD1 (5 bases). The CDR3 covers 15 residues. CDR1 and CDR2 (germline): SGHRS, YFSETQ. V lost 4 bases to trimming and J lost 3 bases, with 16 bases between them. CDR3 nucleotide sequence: TGCGCCAGCAGCAGACAGATTGGAGGGGACACTGAAGCTTTCTTT. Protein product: CASSRQIGGDTEAFF.

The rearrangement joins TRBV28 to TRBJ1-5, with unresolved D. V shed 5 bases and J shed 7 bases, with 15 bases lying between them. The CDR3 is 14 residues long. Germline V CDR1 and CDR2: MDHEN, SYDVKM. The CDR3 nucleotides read TGTGCCAGCAGTGACATCGGGGAAGGGCAGCCCCAGCATTTT. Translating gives CASSDIGEGQPQHF.

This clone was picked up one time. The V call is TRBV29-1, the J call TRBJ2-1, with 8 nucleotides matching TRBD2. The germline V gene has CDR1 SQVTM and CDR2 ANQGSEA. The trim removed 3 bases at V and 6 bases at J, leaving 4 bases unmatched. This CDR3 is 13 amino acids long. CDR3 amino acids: CSVDGLAGNEQFF. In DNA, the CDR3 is TGCAGCGTTGATGGACTAGCAGGCAATGAGCAGTTCTTC.

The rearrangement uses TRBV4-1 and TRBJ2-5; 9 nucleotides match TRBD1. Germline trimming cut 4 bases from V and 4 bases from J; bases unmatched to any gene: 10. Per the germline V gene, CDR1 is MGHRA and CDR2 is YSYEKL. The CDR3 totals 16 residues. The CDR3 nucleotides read TGCGCCAGCAGCCCCCTTTCAGGACAGGGGCTAGAGACCCAGTACTTC. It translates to CASSPLSGQGLETQYF.

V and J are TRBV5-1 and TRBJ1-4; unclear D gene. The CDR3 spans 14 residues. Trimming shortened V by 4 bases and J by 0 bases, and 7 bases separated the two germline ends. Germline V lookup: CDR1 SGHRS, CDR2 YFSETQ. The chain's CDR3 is CASSLGATNEKLFF. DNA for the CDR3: TGCGCCAGCAGCCTCGGAGCAACTAATGAAAAACTGTTTTTT.

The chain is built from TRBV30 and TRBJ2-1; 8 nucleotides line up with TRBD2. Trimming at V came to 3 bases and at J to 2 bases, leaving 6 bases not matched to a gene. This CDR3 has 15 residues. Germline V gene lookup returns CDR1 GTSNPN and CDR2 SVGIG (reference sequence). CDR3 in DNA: TGTGCCTGGAGCCATAGCGGGGTTACCTACAATGAGCAGTTCTTC. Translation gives CAWSHSGVTYNEQFF.

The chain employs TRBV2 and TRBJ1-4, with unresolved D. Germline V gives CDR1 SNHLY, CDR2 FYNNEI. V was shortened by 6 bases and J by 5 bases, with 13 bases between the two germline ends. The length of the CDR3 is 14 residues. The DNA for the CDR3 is TGTGCCAGCAGGGTTATACAGACGAATGAAAAACTGTTTTTT. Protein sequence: CASRVIQTNEKLFF.

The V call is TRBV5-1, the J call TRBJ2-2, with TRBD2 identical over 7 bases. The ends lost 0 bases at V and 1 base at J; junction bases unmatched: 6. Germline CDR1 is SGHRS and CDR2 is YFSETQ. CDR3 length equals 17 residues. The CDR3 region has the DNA TGCGCCAGCAGCTTGGAATTGGGCGGGGGGAACACCGGGGAGCTGTTTTTT. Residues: CASSLELGGGNTGELFF. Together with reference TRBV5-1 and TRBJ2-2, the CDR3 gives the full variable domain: KAGVTQTPRYLIKTRGQQVTLSCSPISGHRSVSWYQQTPGQGLQFLFEYFSETQRNKGNFPGRFSGRQFSNSRSEMNVSTLELGDSALYLCASSLELGGGNTGELFFGEGSRLTVL.

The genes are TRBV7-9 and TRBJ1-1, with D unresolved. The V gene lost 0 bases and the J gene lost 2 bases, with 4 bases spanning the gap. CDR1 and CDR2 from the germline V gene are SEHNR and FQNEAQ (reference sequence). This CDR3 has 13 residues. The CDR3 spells CASSLARNTEAFF. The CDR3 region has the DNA TGTGCCAGCAGCTTAGCGAGAAACACTGAAGCTTTCTTT.

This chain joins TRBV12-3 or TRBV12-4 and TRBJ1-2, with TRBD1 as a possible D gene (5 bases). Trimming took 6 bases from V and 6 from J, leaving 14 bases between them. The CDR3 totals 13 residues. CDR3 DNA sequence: TGTGCCAGCAGCCAACTCCCAGGGAATGGCTACACCTTC. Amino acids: CASSQLPGNGYTF.

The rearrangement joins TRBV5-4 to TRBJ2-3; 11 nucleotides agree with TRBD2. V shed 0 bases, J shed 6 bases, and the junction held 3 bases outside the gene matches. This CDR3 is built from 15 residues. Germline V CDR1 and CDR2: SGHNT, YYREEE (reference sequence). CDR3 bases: TGTGCCAGCAGCTTGGACCCTAGCGGGGGGGATACGCAGTATTTT. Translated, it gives CASSLDPSGGDTQYF.

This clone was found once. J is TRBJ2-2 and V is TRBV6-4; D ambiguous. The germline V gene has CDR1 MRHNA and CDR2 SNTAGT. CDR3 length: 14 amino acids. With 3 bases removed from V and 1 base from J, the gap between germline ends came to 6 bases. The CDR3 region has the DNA TGTGCCAGCAGTGATACGGGGAACACCGGGGAGCTGTTTTTT. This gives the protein CASSDTGNTGELFF.